The 32 T cell receptor beta chains given below trace back to one sample, sequenced in a study of blood T cell repertoires in COVID-19. Produced via immunoSEQ multiplex PCR; TCRdb's table is partial and in-frame only. Of tens of thousands of clones in the sample, 80% to 85% were seen once. The sample was peripheral blood. These receptors were obtained from a man between 25 and 39 years old with COVID-19, enrolled during active disease.

The CDR3 sequence: CASSQGGDRRTYEQYF. CDR3 sequence (DNA): TGTGCCAGCAGCCAAGGGGGTGACAGGAGGACCTACGAGCAGTACTTC. The rearrangement links TRBV3-1 (or the pseudogene TRBV3-2) to TRBJ2-7; TRBD1 is a possible D gene (6 bases). The CDR3 is 16 residues long. Germline V gene lookup returns CDR1 LGHDT and CDR2 YNNKEL (reference sequence). The V and J ends lost 1 base and 2 bases respectively, with 15 bases between them.

The rearrangement links TRBV28 to TRBJ1-2; 11 positions match TRBD1. Losses at the gene ends were 8 bases for V and 10 bases for J; bases not matched to a gene: 9. There are 13 residues in the CDR3. From germline, CDR1 is MDHEN and CDR2 SYDVKM. The CDR3 sequence: CASYRRDRGFYTF. Written as DNA, the CDR3 is TGTGCCAGCTATCGCCGGGACAGGGGGTTCTACACCTTC.

V is TRBV24-1 and J is TRBJ2-1; TRBD1 matches 7 bases. The junction had 13 bases not matched to a gene; V was cut back by 6 bases and J by 0 bases. Germline assignment: CDR1 KGHDR and CDR2 SFDVKD. CDR3 length equals 18 residues. CDR3 sequence: CATSHGQDFGSSYNEQFF. As DNA, the CDR3 is TGTGCCACCAGTCACGGACAGGATTTCGGTAGCTCCTACAATGAGCAGTTCTTC.

The chain has TRBV4-3 and TRBJ2-1; 8 nucleotides line up with TRBD2. Germline trimming cut 1 base from V and 5 bases from J; bases unmatched to any gene: 13. Germline V gives CDR1 LGHNA, CDR2 YSLEER. The CDR3 covers 18 residues. CDR3 in amino acids: CASSQARTGGAADNEQFF. For the CDR3, the DNA is TGCGCCAGCAGCCAAGCCAGGACCGGGGGGGCGGCGGACAATGAGCAGTTCTTC.

The V and J genes are TRBV7-9 and TRBJ2-2; D unresolved. Germline V CDR1 and CDR2: SEHNR, FQNEAQ (reference sequence). With 0 bases removed from V and 5 bases from J, the gap between germline ends came to 13 bases. The CDR3 runs to 16 residues. The chain's CDR3 is CASSLAETTWTGELFF. The CDR3 coding sequence is TGTGCCAGCAGCTTAGCGGAGACGACGTGGACCGGGGAGCTGTTTTTT.

The chain links TRBV28 to TRBJ1-2; 10 nucleotides align to TRBD1. The ends lost 10 bases at V and 8 bases at J; junction bases unmatched: 4. The germline V gene encodes CDR1 MDHEN and CDR2 SYDVKM. This CDR3 is 11 amino acids long. CDR3 protein: CATGTGVGYTF. The CDR3 DNA reads as TGTGCCACCGGGACAGGGGTCGGCTACACCTTC.

This clone is a singleton in its sample. V gene TRBV7-9 combines with J gene TRBJ1-6; D is possibly TRBD1 (6 bases). V lost 6 bases, J lost 8 bases, and 23 bases lay in between. The CDR3 sequence is 17 residues long. The germline gives CDR1 SEHNR, CDR2 FQNEAQ (reference sequence). For the CDR3, the DNA is TGTGCCAGCAGTTCCCGGGGCCGGACAGAATCTCATTCACCCCTCCACTTT. Its protein product is CASSSRGRTESHSPLHF.

This sequence joins TRBV27 and TRBJ1-4; D remains ambiguous. Trimming removed 6 bases from V and 0 bases from J, with 11 bases in between. Germline V gene sequence: CDR1 MNHEY, CDR2 SMNVEV (reference sequence). The CDR3 totals 15 residues. CDR3 sequence: CASRDWTATNEKLFF. For the CDR3, the DNA is TGTGCCAGCAGGGACTGGACGGCAACTAATGAAAAACTGTTTTTT.

The CDR3 here is CASRAGVYTEAFF. Written as DNA, the CDR3 is TGTGCCAGCAGAGCAGGGGTCTACACTGAAGCTTTCTTT. The rearrangement links TRBV6-5 to TRBJ1-1; a possible D gene is TRBD1 (6 bases). The CDR3 is made up of 13 amino acids. The V end lost 6 bases, the J end lost 3 bases, and 11 bases lay between the germline ends. CDR1 and CDR2 (germline): MNHEY, SVGAGI.

The chain couples TRBV5-6 to TRBJ2-1, with D possibly matching TRBD2 (5 bases). Germline V gene lookup returns CDR1 SGHDT and CDR2 YYEEEE. V gave up 6 bases and J gave up 8 bases, with 15 bases separating them. The CDR3 is made up of 13 amino acids. CDR3 residues: CASIEGSQDEQFF. CDR3 bases: TGTGCCAGCATCGAAGGGAGTCAGGATGAGCAGTTCTTC.

The CDR3 coding sequence is TGTGCCAGCAGCGGCCCGACAGGGAGCTCCTACGAGCAGTACTTC. This gives the protein CASSGPTGSSYEQYF. The chain links TRBV14 to TRBJ2-7; 7 positions match TRBD1. V lost 5 bases, J lost 0 bases, and 7 bases stayed unmatched. The V gene's germline CDR1 is SGHDN and CDR2 FVKESK. This CDR3 is 15 amino acids long.

This rearrangement joins TRBV29-1 to TRBJ2-1; possible D gene TRBD1, 5 bases. The ends were cut back, 2 bases at V and 0 bases at J, with 5 bases in the middle. The CDR3 sequence is 13 residues long. The germline CDR1 and CDR2 sequences are SQVTM and ANQGSEA. The CDR3 coding sequence is TGCAGCGTTGAACAGGGCTCCTACAATGAGCAGTTCTTC. It is translated as CSVEQGSYNEQFF.

This chain links TRBV27 with TRBJ2-7; 14 nucleotides align to TRBD2. With 8 bases clipped from V and 5 bases from J, the junction kept 2 bases outside the gene matches. Germline assignment: CDR1 MNHEY and CDR2 SMNVEV (reference sequence). There are 13 residues in the CDR3. The CDR3 DNA reads as TGTGCCAGCGGGACTAGCGGGAGACACGAGCAGTACTTC. It is translated as CASGTSGRHEQYF.

The chain couples TRBV29-1 to TRBJ2-3; a weak D match, TRBD2 (5 bases). Germline CDR1 SQVTM, CDR2 ANQGSEA. The V end lost 8 bases, the J end lost 3 bases, and 12 bases lay between the germline ends. The CDR3 is 12 amino acids. The CDR3 DNA is TGCAGCCTAGGCGGACTGACAGATACGCAGTATTTT. Protein product: CSLGGLTDTQYF.

The chain links TRBV11-2 to TRBJ2-1, with a weak D call TRBD2 (6 bases). V was trimmed by 7 bases and J by 13 bases, leaving 23 bases between them. Per the germline V gene, CDR1 is SGHAT and CDR2 is FQNNGV. The CDR3 has 14 amino acids. Here the CDR3 DNA reads TGTGCCAGCACCGAGGGGTCGGGAGCCTTCCCACAGTTCTTC. Residues: CASTEGSGAFPQFF.

In this sample, this clone turned up once. The chain uses TRBV10-3 and TRBJ2-1, with TRBD2 matching over 14 bases. The length of the CDR3 is 13 residues. Looked up from germline, CDR1 is ENHRY and CDR2 is SYGVKD. The V gene end was trimmed by 8 bases and the J gene end by 8 bases; junction bases not matched to a gene: 2. The CDR3 bases are TGTGCCATCGGGACTAGCGGGAGCGATGAGCAGTTCTTC. This encodes CAIGTSGSDEQFF.

The chain links TRBV27 to TRBJ2-1; TRBD2 matches 9 bases. The junction had 3 bases not matched to a gene; V was cut back by 1 base and J by 5 bases. Germline CDR1 and CDR2: MNHEY and SMNVEV (reference sequence). This CDR3 comprises 15 residues. The CDR3 loop reads CASSLWASGNNEQFF. The CDR3 coding sequence is TGTGCCAGCAGTTTATGGGCTAGCGGGAACAATGAGCAGTTCTTC.

CDR3 DNA sequence: TGTGCCAGCAGTTACCGTGGGGAGGCCGGGGAGCTGTTTTTT. Protein sequence: CASSYRGEAGELFF. The V and J genes are TRBV6-5 and TRBJ2-2; maybe TRBD2 (6 bases). Germline V CDR1 and CDR2: MNHEY, SVGAGI. This CDR3 spans 14 amino acids. V lost 2 bases to trimming and J lost 6 bases, with 10 bases between them.

This clone was seen only once. The rearrangement joins TRBV7-9 to TRBJ2-3; TRBD2 aligns across 7 bases. The CDR3 consists of 16 residues. From germline, CDR1 is SEHNR and CDR2 FQNEAQ (reference sequence). V shed 5 bases, J shed 4 bases, and the junction held 12 bases outside the gene matches. DNA for the CDR3: TGTGCCAGCAGCCATCTAGCGGCGGGAGACCCAGATACGCAGTATTTT. Amino acids: CASSHLAAGDPDTQYF.

CDR3 region: CASQRESNYGYTF. CDR3 bases: TGTGCCAGCCAACGGGAGTCGAACTATGGCTACACCTTC. V gene TRBV2 combines with J gene TRBJ1-2, with D unresolved. Between the trimmed V and J ends, which lost 8 bases and 2 bases, there was a span of 12 bases. This CDR3 is 13 amino acids long. Germline V CDR1 and CDR2: SNHLY, FYNNEI.

This clone was detected only once. J is TRBJ2-2 and V is TRBV2; D may be TRBD2 (6 bases). Deletions cut 2 bases from V and 0 bases from J, with 10 bases between. Germline V CDR1 and CDR2: SNHLY, FYNNEI. CDR3 length: 16 amino acids. The CDR3 sequence: CASSESGVTNTGELFF. DNA for the CDR3: TGTGCCAGCAGTGAATCGGGAGTCACGAACACCGGGGAGCTGTTTTTT.

CDR3 bases: TGTGCCATCGGGCAGGGCGAGGGAAACACCATATATTTT. This gives the protein CAIGQGEGNTIYF. This sequence joins TRBV10-3 and TRBJ1-3, with D possibly TRBD1 on 5 matching bases. CDR3 length equals 13 residues. Germline CDR1 reads ENHRY; CDR2 reads SYGVKD. Trimming took 8 bases from V and 4 from J, leaving 12 bases between them.

This chain uses TRBV15 with TRBJ2-7; tentatively, D is TRBD2 (6 bases). This CDR3 spans 16 amino acids. The germline V gene has CDR1 LNHNV and CDR2 YYDKDF (reference sequence). The V end lost 3 bases, the J end lost 2 bases, and 17 bases lay between the germline ends. CDR3 loop: CATSRKPGEGPYEQYF. The CDR3 DNA reads TGTGCCACCAGCAGGAAGCCGGGAGAAGGCCCCTACGAGCAGTACTTC.

The genes are TRBV5-5 and TRBJ2-1, with a possible D match to TRBD1 (6 bases). V dropped 4 bases and J dropped 10 bases, with 21 bases sitting between them. CDR1 and CDR2 from the germline V gene are SGHKS and YYEKEE (reference sequence). The CDR3 length is 15 residues. CDR3 amino acids: CASSGPGTPSGEQFF. DNA of the CDR3: TGTGCCAGCAGCGGGCCCGGGACACCGTCCGGGGAGCAGTTCTTC. The variable domain in full, completed from reference TRBV5-5 and TRBJ2-1, reads DAGVTQSPTHLIKTRGQQVTLRCSPISGHKSVSWYQQVLGQGPQFIFQYYEKEERGRGNFPDRFSARQFPNYSSELNVNALLLGDSALYLCASSGPGTPSGEQFFGPGTRLTVL.

The chain combines TRBV13 with TRBJ2-2; 8 nucleotides match TRBD1. Losses at the gene ends were 3 bases for V and 3 bases for J; bases not matched to a gene: 6. This CDR3 has 16 residues. Germline assignment: CDR1 PRHDT and CDR2 FYEKMQ (reference sequence). The CDR3 coding sequence is TGTGCCAGCAGCTTGGAAACAGGGGGTGACACCGGGGAGCTGTTTTTT. Translation: CASSLETGGDTGELFF.

The chain links TRBV16 to TRBJ1-3; TRBD1 aligns across 7 bases. The CDR3 has 16 residues. After removal of 4 bases from V and 0 bases from J, the junction contained 6 bases not matched to a gene. Germline CDR1 and CDR2: KGHSY and FQNENV. The CDR3 loop is CASSPGQFSSGNTIYF. CDR3 nucleotides: TGTGCCAGCAGCCCGGGACAGTTCAGCTCTGGAAACACCATATATTTT. The full variable domain, in which reference TRBV16 and TRBJ1-3 provide the parts outside the CDR3, is GEEVAQTPKHLVRGEGQKAKLYCAPIKGHSYVFWYQQVLKNEFKFLISFQNENVFDETGMPKERFSAKCLPNSPCSLEIQATKLEDSAVYFCASSPGQFSSGNTIYFGEGSWLTVV.

This clone came up a few times. This sequence joins TRBV19 and TRBJ1-1; 11 nucleotides agree with TRBD1. V lost 6 bases to trimming and J lost 6 bases; unmatched junction nucleotides: 3. Germline values: CDR1 LNHDA, CDR2 SQIVND (reference sequence). CDR3 length: 13 amino acids. The CDR3 protein is CASRGQGAAEAFF. DNA of the CDR3: TGTGCCAGTAGAGGACAGGGGGCCGCTGAAGCTTTCTTT.

There are a few counts of this clone. V usage is TRBV19 and J usage is TRBJ2-2; 9 bases fit TRBD1. The V segment lost 6 bases and the J segment 7 bases; nucleotides outside the gene matches: 3. The length of the CDR3 is 13 residues. The germline V gene has CDR1 LNHDA and CDR2 SQIVND (reference sequence). The CDR3 nucleotides are TGTGCCAGTAGCGGGACAGGGTTCGGGGAGCTGTTTTTT. The encoded protein is CASSGTGFGELFF.

The chain uses TRBV28 and TRBJ1-5; TRBD1 might be the D (6 bases). Trimming shortened V by 10 bases and J by 0 bases, and 19 bases separated the two germline ends. The CDR3 runs to 16 residues. CDR1 is MDHEN, CDR2 SYDVKM, per germline. DNA for the CDR3: TGTGCCATCAAACCCCAGGGGCCCATTAGCAATCAGCCCCAGCATTTT. Translating gives CAIKPQGPISNQPQHF.

The V gene is TRBV5-6, the J gene TRBJ1-1; D is possibly TRBD1 (5 bases). Germline V CDR1 and CDR2: SGHDT, YYEEEE. The CDR3 length is 12 residues. Trimming left V 2 bases short and J 9 bases short, with 11 bases between. CDR3 sequence reads: CASSFSDSQAFF. In DNA, the CDR3 is TGTGCCAGCAGCTTTTCCGACAGCCAAGCTTTCTTT.

This sequence joins TRBV6-5 and TRBJ1-1; 7 positions match TRBD1. The CDR3 has 14 residues. V gave up 0 bases and J gave up 4 bases; unmatched junction bases: 2. The V gene's germline CDR1 is MNHEY and CDR2 SVGAGI. DNA for the CDR3: TGTGCCAGCAGTTACTCTAGGGACAGCACTGAAGCTTTCTTT. Its protein is CASSYSRDSTEAFF.

The chain recombines TRBV11-2 with TRBJ2-1; 7 nucleotides align to TRBD1. Looked up from germline, CDR1 is SGHAT and CDR2 is FQNNGV. CDR3 size: 13 residues. Trimming removed 5 bases from V and 9 bases from J; junction bases left unmatched: 7. The CDR3 region has the DNA TGTGCCAGCAGCATGGGGGACAGTGTTGAGCAGTTCTTC. Translation gives CASSMGDSVEQFF. Complete variable domain (other parts from reference TRBV11-2 and TRBJ2-1): EAGVAQSPRYKIIEKRQSVAFWCNPISGHATLYWYQQILGQGPKLLIQFQNNGVVDDSQLPKDRFSAERLKGVDSTLKIQPAKLEDSAVYLCASSMGDSVEQFFGPGTRLTVL.